The T cell receptor (beta chain) described here comes from a study of blood T cell repertoires in COVID-19. Original methodology: How many nucleated cells were present was estimated from reference gene primer amplification. Here immunoSEQ multiplex PCR was the method, and the copy in TCRdb shows in-frame clones only, minus some. That table gives V, J and clone size, and the DNA gave D and trimming. The sample consists of 200,000 to 250,000 clones, around 82% of them appearing once. Trimming shortened V by 2 bases and J by 10 bases, and 13 bases separated the two germline ends. The germline V gene encodes CDR1 SGHRS and CDR2 YFSETQ. The CDR3 is 13 residues long.

Sequencing input: peripheral blood. This sequence joins TRBV5-1 and TRBJ2-1, with D possibly being TRBD1 (5 bases). This TCR was sampled from a human donor in a cohort sampled during active COVID-19. The CDR3 DNA sequence: TGCGCCAGCAGCTTCGGCAGGGAAAGCGAGCAGTTCTTC. The encoded protein is CASSFGRESEQFF. Using reference TRBV5-1 and TRBJ2-1 for the parts outside the CDR3, the full variable domain is KAGVTQTPRYLIKTRGQQVTLSCSPISGHRSVSWYQQTPGQGLQFLFEYFSETQRNKGNFPGRFSGRQFSNSRSEMNVSTLELGDSALYLCASSFGRESEQFFGPGTRLTVL.